This entry features one T cell receptor beta chain sequence. One end of the junction fails to match germline, which may point to a read error. With a J-beta primer mix and a sample-barcoded 5' primer, a second PCR ran 7 to 11 cycles. TCRdb passed the 5' RACE reads through MiXCR, listing each CDR3 protein once. The sample shows some 1.5 million distinct CDR3 sequences, about 28% of them seen only once. The CDR3 loop spans 14 amino acids. Germline CDR1 KGHDR, CDR2 SFDVKD. The entry originates in a study of blood T cells in healthy people across ages. The chain combines TRBV24-1 with TRBJ2-6; D might be TRBD1 or TRBD2, each matching 5 bases. The TCR was taken from a woman aged 30 to 39 in good health. The sample comprised blood. CDR3 DNA sequence: TGTGCCACCAGTGCCCGGGGTGGGGCCGACGTCCTGACTTTC. Residues: CATSARGGADVLTF.